This is a list of T cell receptor beta chains from one sample in a study of cytomegalovirus exposure and HLA in healthy donors. This table comes from immunoSEQ multiplex PCR, and its TCRdb copy is limited to in-frame clones, with some not included. The data contain some 150,000 clones, approximately 75% of them singletons. Input material: PBMCs. These receptors were taken from a young man in good health and CMV-seropositive. The CDR3 runs from the conserved cysteine through the conserved F or W. A D gene is named only where the DNA matches it firmly. Rows give clone size only sometimes, using once, few, many, or a class for an expanded clone.

16	TRBV6-5	TRBJ2-7	NA	NA	CASSYNFGTLTYEQYF	TGTGCCAGCAGTTACAATTTCGGGACACTTACCTACGAGCAGTACTTC
14	TRBV7-3	TRBJ2-7	NA	TRBD2	CASSLNSGAYEQYF	TGTGCCAGCAGCTTAAATAGCGGGGCCTACGAGCAGTACTTC
17	TRBV7-3	TRBJ2-1	once	TRBD2	CASSLKGTSKSLNEQFF	TGTGCCAGCAGCTTAAAGGGGACTAGCAAGAGTCTTAATGAGCAGTTCTTC
13	TRBV6-1	TRBJ2-7	once	TRBD1	CASIMDRAYEQYF	TGTGCCAGCATAATGGACAGGGCCTACGAGCAGTACTTC
14	TRBV11-2	TRBJ2-7	NA	TRBD1	CASSPDRVSYEQYF	TGTGCCAGCAGCCCGGACAGGGTTTCCTACGAGCAGTACTTC
13	TRBV9	TRBJ1-6	NA	TRBD1	CASKTGVNSPLHF	TGTGCCAGTAAAACAGGGGTTAATTCACCCCTCCACTTT
9	TRBV23-1	TRBJ2-7	NA	NA	CAPRRKQYF	TGCGCCCCCCGGAGGAAGCAGTACTTC
14	TRBV9	TRBJ2-2	NA	TRBD1	CASSARTGAGELFF	TGTGCCAGCAGCGCAAGGACAGGGGCCGGGGAGCTGTTTTTT
13	TRBV4-3	TRBJ2-7	NA	NA	CASSQEAGYEQYF	TGCGCCAGCAGCCAAGAAGCGGGTTACGAGCAGTACTTC
15	TRBV27	TRBJ1-1	NA	NA	CASIAGGHMNTEAFF	TGTGCCAGCATCGCGGGGGGGCACATGAACACTGAAGCTTTCTTT
16	TRBV18	TRBJ2-3	NA	TRBD1	CASSPLGQGAIDTQYF	TGTGCCAGCTCACCGTTGGGACAGGGGGCAATAGATACGCAGTATTTT
12	TRBV30	TRBJ2-2	NA	NA	CAWGPNTGELFF	TGTGCCTGGGGGCCCAACACCGGGGAGCTGTTTTTT
16	TRBV19	TRBJ2-3	NA	TRBD2	CASSILSSGGTDTQYF	TGTGCCAGTAGTATTCTGTCTAGCGGGGGGACAGATACGCAGTATTTT
15	TRBV2	TRBJ2-1	NA	TRBD1	CASSGDRGNYNEQFF	TGTGCCAGCAGTGGGGACAGGGGGAACTACAATGAGCAGTTCTTC
14	TRBV7-9	TRBJ2-5	NA	NA	CASSLALDTETQYF	TGTGCCAGCAGCTTAGCCCTAGATACGGAGACCCAGTACTTC
13	TRBV5-1	TRBJ2-5	NA	TRBD1	CASRTGGGKTQYF	TGCGCCAGCAGGACAGGGGGCGGAAAGACCCAGTACTTC
15	TRBV7-2	TRBJ2-3	NA	NA	CASSLVSRRTDTQYF	TGTGCCAGCAGCTTAGTGTCCCGTCGCACAGATACGCAGTATTTT
14	TRBV7-9	TRBJ2-7	NA	NA	CASSLGQASYEQYF	TGTGCCAGCAGCTTAGGGCAGGCCTCCTACGAGCAGTACTTC
15	TRBV6-5	TRBJ2-7	NA	TRBD1	CASSYSLGQVYEQYF	TGTGCCAGCAGTTACTCATTGGGACAGGTCTACGAGCAGTACTTC
16	TRBV19	TRBJ2-2	NA	TRBD2	CASSILAGRDTGELFF	TGTGCCAGTAGTATTCTAGCGGGGAGGGACACCGGGGAGCTGTTTTTT
14	TRBV9	TRBJ2-1	NA	TRBD2	CASATSGVYNEQFF	TGTGCCAGCGCGACTAGCGGGGTTTACAATGAGCAGTTCTTC